The table lists the clone carrying this TCR beta chain with many counts. The entry originates in a study of response to subunit inactivated influenza vaccine. TCRdb passed the RT-PCR reads through MiXCR, listing each CDR3 protein once. The sample lists under 200,000 distinct CDR3 sequences, 9.5% to 15% occurring once. V was pared by 4 bases and J by 3 bases, with 12 bases of the junction left unmatched. The length of the CDR3 is 16 residues. Germline V gene data show CDR1 as SNHLY and CDR2 as FYNNEI. These data were also reused for a study on T cells expressing NK-cell markers. From that report: 5'RACE template switching with UMIs produced the TCR beta cDNA. Seropositivity for HCMV was found in seven of the eight sequenced donors, with one seronegative. These clonotypes, the leaders elsewhere, also led the CD3+CD56-NKG2C+ fraction in four donors. HCMV specificity of expanded NKG2C+ T cell clones remained unclear.

Sequencing was performed on CD8+ T cells sorted from PBMCs, taken 11 to 12 days after vaccination. This TCR was sampled from a man aged 45 to 65 who received an inactivated influenza vaccine. The J gene is TRBJ2-7, the V gene TRBV2; 7 bases are a match to TRBD2. Written as DNA, the CDR3 is TGTGCCAGCAGTGCCCCGGGGGGACCAACCCACTACGAGCAGTACTTC. It specifies CASSAPGGPTHYEQYF.